Below, one T cell receptor beta chain is given with its context. Its antigen is unidentified. Cultured CD4+ T-cell DNA underwent Oncomine TCR Beta short-read sequencing. It was cultured CD4+ T cells from which genomic DNA was extracted. TCRdb reprocessed the PCR reads with MiXCR, giving one entry per CDR3 protein. The data show approximately 20,000 distinct CDR3 sequences, about 40% seen once. This sample was included in a study of vaccination and CD4 T cells after COVID-19. Whole-study context: Samples taken post-COVID came a median around 100 days after diagnosis, ranging from 35 to 161. Control cultures were given a CEFX pool, an HIV-1 Nef pool, or no peptide. Study results and limitations: Investigators enrolled relatively few convalescent patients and included no early post-infection timepoints.

V was trimmed by 2 bases and J by 7 bases, leaving 14 bases between them. This CDR3 has 14 residues. Treatment defined: approximately 9-day PBMC culture with coronavirus spike peptide pools or control peptides (ViraFEST assay). This sequence originates from a human donor who received a COVID-19 vaccine. Sequenced material: CD4+ T cells from blood, cultured in vitro, taken before SARS-CoV-2 vaccination. This sequence joins TRBV12-3 or TRBV12-4 and TRBJ1-2; D uncertain. The CDR3 coding sequence is TGTGCCAGCAGTTTAAAACTCGGGGTGTCTGGCTACACCTTC. It is translated as CASSLKLGVSGYTF.